The 3 T cell receptor beta chains listed next were all sequenced from one sample in a study of T-cell memory formation after mild COVID-19. TCRdb called the 5' RACE reads again in MiXCR, with one record for every CDR3 protein. The sample consists of 300,000 to 350,000 distinct CDR3 sequences, around 15% of them appearing once. The specimen was PBMCs or a T cell subset sorted from them (not recorded which). The receptors come from a man aged 18 to 29 who had mild COVID-19 (a few samples of this study predate the infection). Cell type and time point are not known.

V usage is TRBV7-7 and J usage is TRBJ1-2; D remains unclear. CDR3 length: 12 residues. Trimming left V 11 bases short and J 4 bases short, with 14 bases between. Germline V CDR1 and CDR2: SSHAT, FNYEAQ (reference sequence). The CDR3 sequence: CAVGGRGYGYTF. The DNA for the CDR3 is TGTGCCGTGGGCGGGCGAGGCTATGGCTACACCTTC.

There are many counts of this clonotype. The CDR3 is CSAPARANTEAFF. DNA of the CDR3: TGCAGTGCTCCCGCCCGGGCGAACACTGAAGCTTTCTTT. V is TRBV20-1 and J is TRBJ1-1; D not resolved. Trimming took off 5 bases at V and 1 base at J, with 11 bases between the two ends. The CDR3 contains 13 residues. The germline V gene encodes CDR1 DFQATT and CDR2 SNEGSKA (reference sequence).

This chain links TRBV20-1 with TRBJ1-1; 9 nucleotides align to TRBD1. The CDR3 length is 13 residues. Per germline, CDR1 DFQATT and CDR2 SNEGSKA (reference sequence). J lost 3 bases, V lost 6 bases, and 5 bases had no gene match. CDR3 loop: CSAKQGAYTEAFF. DNA of the CDR3: TGCAGTGCCAAACAGGGGGCTTACACTGAAGCTTTCTTT.